The TCR beta chain described here comes from a study of T cells after yellow fever vaccination. UMIs and a universal primer site were added when TCR cDNA was made by 5'RACE template switching. TCRdb independently ran MiXCR on the 5' RACE reads; one entry per CDR3 protein. The repertoire consists of about 350,000 distinct CDR3 sequences, with 11% occurring once and the leading ten covering 18%. In regard to this clonotype: Its antigen is not identified.

The CDR3 runs to 17 residues. Trimming stripped 1 base from V and 1 base from J, with 16 bases between. CDR1 and CDR2 (germline): LGHDT, YNNKEL (reference sequence). Study-wide findings and caveats: A faster peak, day 5 versus 15, was reached by the weaker secondary response. Highly abundant clonotypes carried over from the bulk population could end up in FACS-sorted repertoires as contaminants. The booster saw the reappearance of most primary-vaccination clones (around 96% CD4, about 88% CD8).

The chain joins TRBV3-1 to TRBJ1-1; TRBD1 might be the D (6 bases). The receptor was derived from a man between 18 and 35 years old who received the YFV17D yellow fever vaccine. The sequencing used PBMCs, collected on the day of the first yellow fever vaccination. The CDR3 loop is CASSQAWGGAGNTEAFF. Written as DNA, the CDR3 is TGTGCCAGCAGCCAAGCTTGGGGGGGCGCGGGGAACACTGAAGCTTTCTTT.